The rows below give T cell receptor beta chains drawn from one sample of a study of T cells in narcolepsy. Clones were read by immunoSEQ multiplex PCR, and TCRdb kept only the in-frame ones, dropping some. This table holds 28,000 or so clones, roughly four fifths found once. Material: CD45RA- memory CD4+ T cells from PBMCs. The receptor source for this set is a human donor with narcolepsy. Each CDR3 is given with its conserved first and last residue. Each record gives: V gene, clone size, J gene, D gene, CDR3 DNA, CDR3 protein. D genes are given only for firm matches. Some rows mark clone size as missing; the rest say once, few, many or name a class of expanded clone.

V gene: TRBV5-6
clone size: .
J gene: TRBJ2-7
D gene: TRBD2
CDR3 DNA: TGTGCCAGCAGCTTGGATTGGGGAGGGCGGCAAAGCGAGCAGTACTTC
CDR3 protein: CASSLDWGGRQSEQYF

V gene: TRBV6-1
clone size: .
J gene: TRBJ1-6
D gene: TRBD1
CDR3 DNA: TGTGCCAGCAGAGTCGACAGGGCGGAAAATTCACCCCTCCACTTT
CDR3 protein: CASRVDRAENSPLHF

V gene: TRBV30
clone size: .
J gene: TRBJ1-2
D gene: .
CDR3 DNA: TGTGCCTGGAGTGTACTTCCAGGCAGCGGCTACACCTTC
CDR3 protein: CAWSVLPGSGYTF

V gene: TRBV9
clone size: .
J gene: TRBJ2-3
D gene: .
CDR3 DNA: TGTGCCAGCAGCGTGGGGGGACTCGGCACAGATACGCAGTATTTT
CDR3 protein: CASSVGGLGTDTQYF

V gene: TRBV5-1
clone size: once
J gene: TRBJ2-3
D gene: TRBD1
CDR3 DNA: TGCGCCAGCCGGAAGGACAGGGAAACAGATACGCAGTATTTT
CDR3 protein: CASRKDRETDTQYF

V gene: TRBV6-1
clone size: .
J gene: TRBJ2-3
D gene: TRBD1
CDR3 DNA: TGTGCCAGCAGCCAAAGACAGGGGAGCACAGATACGCAGTATTTT
CDR3 protein: CASSQRQGSTDTQYF

V gene: TRBV25-1
clone size: .
J gene: TRBJ2-2
D gene: .
CDR3 DNA: TGTGCCAGCAGTACCCAGGGACGTCAGACCGGGGAGCTGTTTTTT
CDR3 protein: CASSTQGRQTGELFF

V gene: TRBV6-1
clone size: .
J gene: TRBJ2-3
D gene: TRBD2
CDR3 DNA: TGTGCCAGCAGTGAAATGGGACTAGGTTCAGATACGCAGTATTTT
CDR3 protein: CASSEMGLGSDTQYF

V gene: TRBV5-1
clone size: .
J gene: TRBJ2-7
D gene: TRBD1
CDR3 DNA: TGCGCCAGCAGTCCCGGGACAGGGCCTTACGAGCAGTACTTC
CDR3 protein: CASSPGTGPYEQYF

V gene: TRBV18
clone size: .
J gene: TRBJ2-5
D gene: .
CDR3 DNA: TGTGCCAGCTCCCTCGACATCCCGAAACAGGGGACCCAGTACTTC
CDR3 protein: CASSLDIPKQGTQYF

V gene: TRBV7-3
clone size: .
J gene: TRBJ2-3
D gene: .
CDR3 DNA: TGTGCCAGCAGCTTAAAAGGGGCGGGTACGCAGTATTTT
CDR3 protein: CASSLKGAGTQYF

V gene: TRBV11-2
clone size: .
J gene: TRBJ2-1
D gene: TRBD2
CDR3 DNA: TGTGCCAGCAGCTTTGGGGCTAGCGGGGCCAATGAGCAGTTCTTC
CDR3 protein: CASSFGASGANEQFF

V gene: TRBV5-1
clone size: .
J gene: TRBJ2-1
D gene: TRBD1
CDR3 DNA: TGCGCCAGCAGCTCACTAGGCGCCGGGACAGGGGGCAATGAGCAGTTCTTC
CDR3 protein: CASSSLGAGTGGNEQFF

V gene: TRBV7-9
clone size: .
J gene: TRBJ1-1
D gene: .
CDR3 DNA: TGTGCCAGCAGCTTAGGGACAAACACTGAAGCTTTCTTT
CDR3 protein: CASSLGTNTEAFF

V gene: TRBV5-1
clone size: few
J gene: TRBJ2-3
D gene: .
CDR3 DNA: TGCGCCAGCAGCTTCACAGATACGCAGTATTTT
CDR3 protein: CASSFTDTQYF

V gene: TRBV7-2
clone size: .
J gene: TRBJ2-6
D gene: .
CDR3 DNA: TGTGCCAGCAGCCGTGGTCCAGGCTCTGGGGCCAACGTCCTGACTTTC
CDR3 protein: CASSRGPGSGANVLTF

V gene: TRBV5-1
clone size: .
J gene: TRBJ1-1
D gene: .
CDR3 DNA: TGCGCCAGCAGCGGAGGACAGAGAGGGACTGAAGCTTTCTTT
CDR3 protein: CASSGGQRGTEAFF

V gene: TRBV28
clone size: .
J gene: TRBJ1-2
D gene: .
CDR3 DNA: TGTGCCAGCACCACCGGAGGGCACTATGGCTACACCTTC
CDR3 protein: CASTTGGHYGYTF

V gene: TRBV28
clone size: .
J gene: TRBJ2-1
D gene: TRBD1
CDR3 DNA: TGTGCCAGCAAAGCCCCGCAGGGGGTCAATGAGCAGTTCTTC
CDR3 protein: CASKAPQGVNEQFF

V gene: TRBV19
clone size: .
J gene: TRBJ1-2
D gene: .
CDR3 DNA: TGTGCCAGTAGTCCTCGCGGGACGGGCTATGGCTACACCTTC
CDR3 protein: CASSPRGTGYGYTF

V gene: TRBV28
clone size: .
J gene: TRBJ1-4
D gene: TRBD1
CDR3 DNA: TGTGCCAGCAGCCTAAACCGGGACAGAGGCGAAAAACTGTTTTTT
CDR3 protein: CASSLNRDRGEKLFF

V gene: TRBV28
clone size: .
J gene: TRBJ2-7
D gene: TRBD2
CDR3 DNA: TGTGCCAGCAGTTTAAGCGGGAGCTTACGTGAGCAGTACTTC
CDR3 protein: CASSLSGSLREQYF